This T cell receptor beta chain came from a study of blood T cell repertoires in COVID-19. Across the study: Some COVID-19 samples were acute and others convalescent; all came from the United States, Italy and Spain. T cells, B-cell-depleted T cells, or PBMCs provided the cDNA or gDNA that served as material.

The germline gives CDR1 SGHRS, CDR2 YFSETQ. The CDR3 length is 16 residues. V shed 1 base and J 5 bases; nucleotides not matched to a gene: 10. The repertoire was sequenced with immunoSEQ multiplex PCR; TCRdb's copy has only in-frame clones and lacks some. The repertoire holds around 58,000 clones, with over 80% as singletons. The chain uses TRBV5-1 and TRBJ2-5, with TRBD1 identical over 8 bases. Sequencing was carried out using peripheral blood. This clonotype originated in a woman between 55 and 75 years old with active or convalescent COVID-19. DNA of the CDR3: TGCGCCAGCAGCTTGCAGGACAGGGTCGAGGGGGAGACCCAGTACTTC. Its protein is CASSLQDRVEGETQYF.